This TCR beta chain derives from a study of T-cell memory formation after mild COVID-19. Overall study: Largely donor-specific TCR clusters were found.

The study, taken as a whole, reports: A subset of responding clones appeared in pre-infection memory, suggesting cross-reactive memory joined.

Only a few counts were recorded for this clonotype. Antigen specificity is unknown. From the 5' RACE reads, TCRdb called clonotypes with MiXCR, one entry per CDR3 protein. The sample includes 300,000 to 400,000 distinct CDR3 sequences, roughly an eighth of them seen just once. This CDR3 region has 15 residues. Germline V gives CDR1 SGHRS, CDR2 YFSETQ. Trimming shortened V by 0 bases and J by 4 bases, and 13 bases separated the two germline ends. Sequencing was performed on PBMCs or a T cell subset sorted from them (not recorded which). The sequence was collected from a man aged 18-30 years who had mild COVID-19 (a few samples of this study predate the infection). Cell type and time point are not known. This chain connects TRBV5-1 to TRBJ1-1; D gene unclear. CDR3 sequence reads: CASSLAGRQGTEAFF. In nucleotides, the CDR3 is TGCGCCAGCAGCTTGGCAGGCCGCCAAGGCACTGAAGCTTTCTTT.